Presented here are 7 T cell receptor beta chains from one specimen sequenced in a study of identical twins. TCRdb re-called the 5' RACE reads with MiXCR, one entry per CDR3 protein. This table has under 450,000 distinct CDR3 sequences, less than 20% appearing once. Sequenced: naive T cells sorted from blood. Receptors originate from a man aged 45-65 years in good health.

This clonotype was counted many times. V gene TRBV12-3 or TRBV12-4 combines with J gene TRBJ2-5; 10 bases line up with TRBD2. Trimming at V came to 1 base and at J to 2 bases, leaving 1 base not matched to a gene. This CDR3 spans 15 amino acids. CDR3 in DNA: TGTGCCAGCAGTTTAGGAGCGGGGGGGCAAGAGACCCAGTACTTC. Its protein is CASSLGAGGQETQYF.

This clonotype showed up many times. V is TRBV6-5 and J is TRBJ2-2; the D gene is possibly TRBD1 (6 bases). CDR1 and CDR2 from the germline V gene are MNHEY and SVGAGI. The CDR3 has 15 residues. The V end was cut by 7 bases, the J end by 4 bases, with 16 bases between. The CDR3 reads CASTLVDRSTGELFF. The DNA of the CDR3 is TGTGCCAGCACCTTAGTCGACAGGTCCACCGGGGAGCTGTTTTTT.

The sample holds a few counts of this clonotype. The chain combines TRBV10-3 with TRBJ2-7; the D gene is possibly TRBD1 (5 bases). The V and J ends lost 6 bases and 1 base respectively, with 10 bases between them. Germline V gene sequence: CDR1 ENHRY, CDR2 SYGVKD. The CDR3 is made up of 13 amino acids. The CDR3 coding sequence is TGTGCCATCAGCGGGCAGGGATCCTACGAGCAGTACTTC. As protein: CAISGQGSYEQYF.

This clonotype has more than one count but fewer than ten. The chain has TRBV12-3 or TRBV12-4 and TRBJ1-1; D is uncertain. CDR3 size: 13 residues. Trimming pared 3 bases from V and 4 bases from J, leaving 9 bases between. CDR3 amino acids: CASSFRVSTEAFF. In nucleotides, the CDR3 is TGTGCCAGCAGTTTTAGGGTGAGCACTGAAGCTTTCTTT.

This clonotype was counted many times. The rearrangement joins TRBV29-1 to TRBJ2-1; D perhaps matches TRBD1 (6 bases). Trimming took off 2 bases at V and 5 bases at J, with 7 bases between the two ends. Looked up from germline, CDR1 is SQVTM and CDR2 is ANQGSEA. This CDR3 region has 12 residues. The chain's CDR3 is CSVEQGHNEQFF. Here the CDR3 DNA reads TGCAGCGTTGAACAGGGGCACAATGAGCAGTTCTTC.

The genes are TRBV10-3 and TRBJ2-1; 11 bases fit TRBD2. The J segment lost 4 bases and the V segment lost 7 bases, leaving 6 bases of the junction unmatched. Germline lookup yields CDR1 ENHRY and CDR2 SYGVKD. CDR3 size: 15 residues. The CDR3 bases are TGTGCCATCACGGAGGGGACTAGCGGTTACAATGAGCAGTTCTTC. Residues: CAITEGTSGYNEQFF.

V is TRBV25-1 and J is TRBJ1-1; no reliable D call. CDR1 and CDR2 (germline): MGHDK, SYGVNS. The CDR3 consists of 14 residues. The V gene lost 0 bases and the J gene lost 4 bases, with 9 bases spanning the gap. The CDR3 DNA reads as TGTGCCAGCAGTGAATACAACGGAGGCACTGAAGCTTTCTTT. Encoded protein: CASSEYNGGTEAFF.